This T cell receptor beta chain was obtained from a study of radiotherapy plus CTLA-4 blockade in lung cancer. Turning to the study itself: Objective responses were recorded in around 18% of patients, with disease control recorded in 25% to 40%.

General study findings and limits: Blood TCR clones of tumor origin expanded after radiotherapy plus ipilimumab. According to reports, early shifts in blood T cell clones, alongside interferon-beta, forecast response most accurately.

It was focal radiation plus CTLA-4 blockade with ipilimumab that patients with chemo-refractory metastatic non-small-cell lung cancer received. This clone was detected a few times. Its antigen is currently unknown. The method was immunoSEQ multiplex PCR; TCRdb's version includes in-frame clones alone and lacks a portion of them. Of tens of thousands of clones in the sample, almost 85% were seen once. Sequences were derived from peripheral blood, sampled from a patient treated with radiotherapy plus ipilimumab. This TCR derives from a human donor with non-small cell lung cancer whose response to radiotherapy plus ipilimumab could not be evaluated.

This CDR3 reads CASSLQTRGLAGDTQYF. In DNA form, the CDR3 reads TGTGCCAGCAGTTTACAAACCCGAGGACTAGCGGGAGATACGCAGTATTTT. V and J are TRBV7-3 and TRBJ2-3, with 11 bases lining up with TRBD2. V was clipped by 6 bases and J by 5 bases; unmatched bases: 13. The CDR3 consists of 17 residues. CDR1 and CDR2 from the germline V gene are SGHTA and FQGTGA.